This record covers a single T cell receptor beta chain. Germline V CDR1 and CDR2: MNHEY, SVGAGI. The CDR3 totals 12 residues. V gave up 9 bases and J gave up 13 bases, with 19 bases separating them. Clinical history reported by participants formed the basis on which cohorts were assigned. This sample is drawn from a study of blood T cell repertoires in COVID-19. In the authors' methods: The assay estimated nucleated cells by amplifying reference gene primers. Here immunoSEQ multiplex PCR was the method, and the copy in TCRdb shows in-frame clones only, minus some. Clone size and V and J calls were adopted from that table, with D and trimming inferred from the DNA. The sample lists over 200,000 clones, roughly 88% seen once, with approximately 3.5% in the top ten.

The clonotype was recovered from a woman aged 25 to 39 who had been exposed to COVID-19. The rearrangement uses TRBV6-5 and TRBJ2-1, with D perhaps TRBD2 (6 bases). Specimen: PBMCs or T cells enriched from blood (not recorded which). CDR3 DNA sequence: TGTGCCAGTAGGTTAGCGGATTCTCATCAGTTCTTC. Amino acid sequence: CASRLADSHQFF.